This T cell receptor (beta chain) emerged from a study of graft-versus-host responses after intestinal transplantation. For the study at large: Each of the recipients got a multivisceral, liver-intestinal, or isolated intestinal transplant. All recipients got anti-thymocyte globulin induction, then tacrolimus and steroids for approximately 3 years. The study's findings and limits: Some GvH clones appeared in ileal mucosa or blood before recipient bone marrow. With peak circulating GvH clone levels came an association with early post-transplant HvG declines.

A remark on this clone: The antigen remains unidentified. Other DNA sequences in the sample encode the same CDR3.

The V and J ends lost 2 bases and 0 bases respectively, with 5 bases between them. This CDR3 is built from 13 residues. The germline gives CDR1 SGDLS, CDR2 YYNGEE. The protocol was immunoSEQ multiplex PCR, while the TCRdb copy is restricted to in-frame clones and leaves out a portion. This table holds fewer than 150,000 clones, just over 90% found once. The specimen comprised unstimulated CD4+ T cells sorted from spleen or lymph node cells, sampled before intestinal transplant. The sequence came from a human donor who received an intestinal transplant. The chain employs TRBV9 and TRBJ1-1; D gene uncertain. The CDR3 DNA reads TGTGCCAGCAGCGTCGAGATGAACACTGAAGCTTTCTTT. Its translation is CASSVEMNTEAFF.